This T cell receptor (beta chain) was sequenced in a study of shared clonotypes between healthy human individuals. Overall study results and limits: Enrolling few donors narrowed the genetic and exposure-history diversity that was represented.

As to this clone: Its specificity is unknown.

The CDR3 has 14 residues. V gave up 4 bases and J gave up 4 bases; unmatched junction bases: 4. Germline V gives CDR1 SGDLS, CDR2 YYNGEE. Each subset's genomic DNA was shared equally among a number of immunoSEQ plates. TCRdb keeps only in-frame clones here, not all; method: immunoSEQ multiplex PCR. The top ten hold 0.37% of the sample, which has about 2.5 million clones, around 93% seen once. Specimen: naive CD4+ T cells from PBMCs. Noted subset: CD45RA+ positively selected. The sequence derives from a man younger than 35 in good health. Some clones in this sample may be carry-over from other donors' samples. The chain employs TRBV9 and TRBJ2-1; 8 nucleotides align to TRBD1. As DNA, the CDR3 is TGTGCCAGCAGCACACGGACAGGGTACAATGAGCAGTTCTTC. Amino acids: CASSTRTGYNEQFF.